This TCR beta chain was recorded in a study of blood T cell repertoires in COVID-19 (TCRdb year 2020). Looking at the study overall: Collaborator samples came from the United States, Italy and Spain and covered acute and convalescent phases of COVID-19. The material from the prospective study consisted of cDNA or gDNA derived from T cells, B-cell-depleted T cells, or PBMCs. Nearly every sample came with metadata listing a de-identified subject ID, COVID-19 status, age in years and sex. Subjects who had been exposed to COVID-19, were actively infected with it, or had recovered from it provided the deeply sampled blood TCRbeta repertoires that made up the dataset. The repertoires were made available in a free public database intended to serve as a resource for research on the immune response to SARS-CoV-2. Where available, HLA class I and class II types were obtained from metadata supplied by the sample provider rather than from assay-based typing. Samples came from the ongoing ImmuneRACE study (first 160 participants) plus 1,254 subjects from 6 global collaborators.

TCRbeta CDR3 regions were amplified from genomic DNA by means of the immunoSEQ Assay, a bias-controlled multiplex PCR. As for how the authors treated the data: The number of nucleated cells in each sample was estimated from the amplification of reference gene primers within the assay. To quantify the absolute abundance of each unique TCRbeta CDR3 rearrangement, sequence reads were collapsed and filtered. For each sample, productive Simpson clonality was calculated as the square root of Simpson's diversity index over productive rearrangements. TCRdb limited this immuneACCESS table to in-frame rearrangements with V and J called. A share of clones is missing; checked studies link under half to unresolved V genes, and the rest is unexplained. That table furnishes V, J and clone size, whereas the DNA furnished D and trimming. The sample table contains over 200,000 clones; only one count was recorded for around 90% of them. Jointly, the top ten make up approximately 0.8% of the sample.

Whole blood was collected in K2EDTA tubes by collaborating institutions according to the institutions' own protocols. For TCRbeta analysis, collaborators shipped samples in one of three forms: frozen whole blood, isolated PBMCs, or DNA extracted from either of those sample types. Here is what the overall study found, with its caveats: The amount of clinical and demographic metadata varied by source and participant and was provided uncurated.

Deletion took 10 bases off V and 6 bases off J, with a span of 15 bases between the germline ends. Measured from the cysteine to the phenylalanine, the CDR3 is 13 residues long. Here the CDR3 DNA is all that survives: 39 bases in frame from base 1. According to the germline V gene, CDR1 reads KGHDR and CDR2 reads SFDVKD. Details on this clone: What antigen it recognizes has not been identified. Qualities for individual bases were not recorded, and no much larger clone is one base off.

The sample was peripheral blood. This chain is built from TRBV24-1 and TRBJ2-1, and TRBD1 may be the D gene, going by 6 matching bases. The source of this sequence is a woman in her thirties with acute or convalescent COVID-19. This receptor has the CDR3 CATTALGGNEQFF. The sequence in DNA is TGTGCCACAACTGCCTTAGGGGGCAATGAGCAGTTCTTC.